Shown below are 11 T cell receptor beta chains from a single sample sequenced in a study of T cell responses to AZD1222 COVID-19 vaccine. Only in-frame clones appear in the TCRdb table, and some are missing; sequencing was by immunoSEQ multiplex PCR. The table has around 35,000 clones, about 86% seen once; the top ten hold 6.8%. This sample comprised peripheral blood, obtained on day 0 of AZD1222 vaccination. The source of these receptors is an adult in good health.

V gene TRBV27 combines with J gene TRBJ1-1; D may be TRBD1 (6 bases). Germline CDR1 is MNHEY and CDR2 is SMNVEV (reference sequence). V was shortened by 3 bases and J by 0 bases, with 11 bases between the two germline ends. The CDR3 length is 15 residues. The CDR3 sequence is CASSFLGGLNTEAFF. DNA of the CDR3: TGTGCCAGCAGTTTCTTGGGGGGCTTGAACACTGAAGCTTTCTTT.

The V gene is TRBV5-6, the J gene TRBJ2-7; 9 bases align to TRBD1. Unmatched junction bases numbered 13, after V lost 3 bases and J lost 3 bases. In germline, CDR1 is SGHDT, CDR2 YYEEEE. The CDR3 has 17 amino acids. The CDR3 sequence is CASSSPLRPGQGYEQYF. Here the CDR3 DNA reads TGTGCCAGCAGCTCCCCCCTCCGGCCGGGACAGGGCTACGAGCAGTACTTC.

The chain links TRBV7-8 to TRBJ2-7; 9 bases map to TRBD1. Germline lookup yields CDR1 SGHVS and CDR2 FQNEAQ. Germline trimming cut 2 bases from V and 7 bases from J; bases unmatched to any gene: 9. CDR3 length: 15 amino acids. CDR3 DNA: TGTGCCAGCAGCTTAACAACCGGGACAGGGCGTGAGCAGTACTTC. It is translated as CASSLTTGTGREQYF.

The chain has TRBV7-6 and TRBJ2-3, with 12 nucleotides matching TRBD2. This CDR3 comprises 17 residues. Germline CDR1 is SGHVS and CDR2 is FNYEAQ. J gave up 5 bases and V 1 base, and 7 bases lay outside the gene matches. The CDR3 DNA reads as TGTGCCAGCAGCTTAGTTCCTAGCGGGGGGGAGATAGATACGCAGTATTTT. Protein: CASSLVPSGGEIDTQYF.

This rearrangement joins TRBV18 to TRBJ1-2; TRBD1 matches at 7 bases. CDR1 is KGHSH, CDR2 LQKENI, per germline. Trimming removed 5 bases from V and 4 bases from J; junction bases left unmatched: 7. This CDR3 contains 14 residues. CDR3 coding DNA: TGTGCCAGCTCATCCTGGGACAGCCCCTATGGCTACACCTTC. Protein sequence: CASSSWDSPYGYTF.

The CDR3 nucleotides read TGTGCCAGCAGTGACGGGAGGGCCGGGGGCTATGGCTACACCTTC. Its translation: CASSDGRAGGYGYTF. The V call is TRBV6-2 or TRBV6-3, the J call TRBJ1-2, with D possibly matching TRBD1 (5 bases). Per germline, CDR1 MNHEY and CDR2 SVGEGT. This CDR3 has 15 amino acids. V gave up 5 bases and J gave up 4 bases, with 17 bases separating them.

The V and J genes are TRBV6-1 and TRBJ1-2; D not certain. Germline CDR1 and CDR2: MNHNS and SASEGT. This CDR3 has 13 amino acids. V was pared by 3 bases and J by 4 bases, with 9 bases between. DNA for the CDR3: TGTGCCAGCAGTGAGGTAACTTCCTATGGCTACACCTTC. This sequence encodes CASSEVTSYGYTF.

Only a few counts were recorded for this clone. This CDR3 reads CASSYQLAGGLTDTQYF. The CDR3 DNA reads as TGTGCCAGCAGTTACCAGCTAGCGGGGGGCCTCACAGATACGCAGTATTTT. J is TRBJ2-3 and V is TRBV6-2 or TRBV6-3; 11 positions match TRBD2. J was trimmed by 2 bases and V by 2 bases; bases with no gene match: 6. The CDR3 runs 17 residues. The germline V gene has CDR1 MNHEY and CDR2 SVGEGT.

The chain is built from TRBV5-4 and TRBJ1-2; possible D gene TRBD1, 6 bases. Trimming removed 4 bases at V and 2 bases at J, with 15 bases between. The CDR3 extends over 15 amino acids. Per germline, CDR1 SGHNT and CDR2 YYREEE (reference sequence). Written as DNA, the CDR3 is TGTGCCAGCAGCCAGGGACACCCAGGGAACTATGGCTACACCTTC. Amino acids: CASSQGHPGNYGYTF.

This chain joins TRBV16 and TRBJ2-2; TRBD1 aligns across 7 bases. Trimming at V came to 3 bases and at J to 6 bases, leaving 4 bases not matched to a gene. CDR1 is KGHSY and CDR2 is FQNENV in the germline V gene. The CDR3 runs 14 residues. CDR3 bases: TGTGCCAGCAGCCATACTACAGGGGCCGGGGAGCTGTTTTTT. Translation gives CASSHTTGAGELFF.

In this sample, this clone turned up once. This chain connects TRBV27 to TRBJ1-1; possible D gene TRBD1, 5 bases. The CDR3 is made up of 13 amino acids. Between the trimmed V and J ends, which lost 5 bases and 7 bases, there was a span of 14 bases. Germline V gives CDR1 MNHEY, CDR2 SMNVEV (reference sequence). The CDR3: CASSPVGRGEAFF. In nucleotides, the CDR3 is TGTGCCAGCAGTCCCGTGGGACGAGGTGAAGCTTTCTTT.